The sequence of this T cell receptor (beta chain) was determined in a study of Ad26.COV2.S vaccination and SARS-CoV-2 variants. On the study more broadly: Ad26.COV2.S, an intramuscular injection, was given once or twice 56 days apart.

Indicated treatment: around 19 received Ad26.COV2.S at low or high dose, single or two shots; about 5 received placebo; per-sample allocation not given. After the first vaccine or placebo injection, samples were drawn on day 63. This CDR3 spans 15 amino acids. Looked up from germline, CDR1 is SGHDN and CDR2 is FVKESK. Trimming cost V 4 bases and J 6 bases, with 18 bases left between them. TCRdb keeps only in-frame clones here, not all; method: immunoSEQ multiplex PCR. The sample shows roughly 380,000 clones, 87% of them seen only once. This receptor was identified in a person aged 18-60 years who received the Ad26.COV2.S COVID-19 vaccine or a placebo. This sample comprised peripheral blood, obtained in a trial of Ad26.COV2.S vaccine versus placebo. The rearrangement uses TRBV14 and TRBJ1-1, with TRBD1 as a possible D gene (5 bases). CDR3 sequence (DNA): TGTGCCAGCAGCCCAGAAAACAGGAGCCCCGCTGAAGCTTTCTTT. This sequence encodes CASSPENRSPAEAFF.